This TCR beta chain comes out of a study of human T cells and chemical hapten exposure. This clonotype was detected many times. Its antigen is currently unknown. Individual cDNA molecules had unique molecular identifiers attached to them by the library. Original data processing: Counting gave a median of around 100,000 TCRs per sample, with values ranging from roughly 20,000 to 750,000. Using its own MiXCR run on the RACE reads, TCRdb lists one record per CDR3 protein. TCRdb, rather than the study authors, made the V and J calls. This sample has 60,000 to 90,000 distinct CDR3 sequences, with around 9.3% found just once. Indicated time point: healthy volunteer bleed at 6 weeks. Unfractionated whole blood yielded total RNA. This CDR3 has 16 residues. The germline V gene encodes CDR1 SGHAT and CDR2 FQDESV (reference sequence). Between the trimmed V and J ends, which lost 4 bases and 1 base, there was a span of 14 bases.

Study observations and caveats: Sensitizing to DPC left TCRs with a frequency above 1 in 1000 unaltered.

This sequence originates from a female donor in good health. Some clones in this sample may be carry-over from other donors' samples. The rearrangement links TRBV11-1 to TRBJ2-1, with D perhaps matching TRBD2 (6 bases). What was sequenced was whole blood. CDR3 sequence reads: CASSSRGTLSYNEQFF. The CDR3 coding sequence is TGTGCCAGCAGCTCTAGAGGGACTCTGTCCTACAATGAGCAGTTCTTC.